The 30 T cell receptor beta chains reported below all come from one sample, sequenced in a study of control samples from healthy donors and cancer patients. Clones were sequenced by immunoSEQ multiplex PCR, and TCRdb holds only the in-frame ones, with some missing. Altogether about 180,000 clones are present, roughly 89% being singletons, with the ten largest covering 1.3% to 1.5%. Specimen: blood. The receptors stem from a woman aged 45-59 years in good health.

Here the CDR3 reads CASSQGPASREQYF. The CDR3 DNA sequence: TGTGCCAGCAGCCAAGGTCCAGCTTCTAGGGAGCAGTACTTC. V usage is TRBV3-1 (or the pseudogene TRBV3-2) and J usage is TRBJ2-7; no reliable D call. Trimming took 1 base from V and 7 from J, leaving 14 bases between them. The CDR3 extends over 14 amino acids. Germline CDR1 and CDR2: LGHDT and YNNKEL (reference sequence).

This chain connects TRBV30 to TRBJ1-1; possibly TRBD1 for D (6 bases). Per the germline V gene, CDR1 is GTSNPN and CDR2 is SVGIG (reference sequence). This CDR3 is 14 amino acids long. The ends were cut back, 2 bases at V and 0 bases at J, with 10 bases in the middle. CDR3 protein: CAWSRTALNTEAFF. CDR3 nucleotides: TGTGCCTGGAGTAGGACAGCGTTGAACACTGAAGCTTTCTTT. The full variable domain, in which reference TRBV30 and TRBJ1-1 provide the parts outside the CDR3, is SQTIHQWPATLVQPVGSPLSLECTVEGTSNPNLYWYRQAAGRGLQLLFYSVGIGQISSEVPQNLSASRPQDRQFILSSKKLLLSDSGFYLCAWSRTALNTEAFFGQGTRLTVV.

The V and J genes are TRBV28 and TRBJ1-6; a possible D gene is TRBD1 (6 bases). This CDR3 has 14 residues. The germline V and J ends were trimmed by 10 bases and 7 bases, with 17 bases remaining between them. The V gene's germline CDR1 is MDHEN and CDR2 SYDVKM. The CDR3 sequence is CATTPGTRNSPLHF. The CDR3 nucleotides are TGTGCCACTACCCCGGGGACACGAAATTCACCCCTCCACTTT.

The CDR3 DNA reads as TGCGCCAGCAGCTGGAGCCAGGGTCGGTACAATGAGCAGTTCTTC. It is translated as CASSWSQGRYNEQFF. The chain has TRBV5-1 and TRBJ2-1, with a weak D call TRBD1 (5 bases). Trimming cost V 3 bases and J 4 bases, with 14 bases left between them. The germline V gene encodes CDR1 SGHRS and CDR2 YFSETQ. The CDR3 extends over 15 amino acids.

This sequence joins TRBV5-1 and TRBJ2-2, with unresolved D. The CDR3 totals 14 residues. Per the germline V gene, CDR1 is SGHRS and CDR2 is YFSETQ. The V and J ends lost 0 bases and 7 bases respectively, with 10 bases between them. The CDR3 DNA sequence: TGCGCCAGCAGCTTGGCCATGGGTGACGGGGAGCTGTTTTTT. Translating it yields CASSLAMGDGELFF. The whole variable domain, remainder taken from reference TRBV5-1 and TRBJ2-2, is KAGVTQTPRYLIKTRGQQVTLSCSPISGHRSVSWYQQTPGQGLQFLFEYFSETQRNKGNFPGRFSGRQFSNSRSEMNVSTLELGDSALYLCASSLAMGDGELFFGEGSRLTVL.

CDR3 amino acids: CASSQDLGFYGIRNQPQHF. The CDR3 region has the DNA TGCGCCAGCAGCCAAGATCTGGGGTTTTATGGTATACGCAATCAGCCCCAGCATTTT. This chain joins TRBV4-3 and TRBJ1-5; D gene ambiguous. The germline gives CDR1 LGHNA, CDR2 YSLEER. V was cut by 0 bases and J by 2 bases, with 20 bases left in between. The length of the CDR3 is 19 residues.

The chain joins TRBV9 to TRBJ2-7, with 8 bases identical to TRBD1. This CDR3 contains 15 residues. V shed 0 bases, J shed 2 bases, and the junction held 4 bases outside the gene matches. CDR1 and CDR2 (germline): SGDLS, YYNGEE. The CDR3 region is CASSVGTGSTYEQYF. The CDR3, as DNA: TGTGCCAGCAGCGTAGGGACAGGGAGCACCTACGAGCAGTACTTC.

This chain connects TRBV15 to TRBJ2-2; D gene unclear. The germline V gene has CDR1 LNHNV and CDR2 YYDKDF (reference sequence). The V and J ends lost 6 bases and 2 bases respectively, with 13 bases between them. The CDR3 runs to 15 residues. The CDR3 loop is CATRGDLGNTGELFF. The DNA for the CDR3 is TGTGCCACCAGGGGCGACCTCGGAAACACCGGGGAGCTGTTTTTT.

This clone has only one observation. This rearrangement joins TRBV3-1 (or the pseudogene TRBV3-2) to TRBJ1-1, with a possible D match to TRBD1 (6 bases). The CDR3 has 16 residues. V was pared by 4 bases and J by 2 bases, with 17 bases between. Germline V gene data show CDR1 as LGHDT and CDR2 as YNNKEL (reference sequence). The CDR3 sequence: CASSPSEGGVNTEAFF. CDR3 DNA sequence: TGTGCCAGCAGCCCGTCCGAGGGGGGGGTCAACACTGAAGCTTTCTTT.

The V gene is TRBV7-2, the J gene TRBJ2-7; no firm D call. The CDR3 sequence is 13 residues long. Looked up from germline, CDR1 is SGHTA and CDR2 is FQGNSA. Trimming took 1 base from V and 1 from J, leaving 5 bases between them. This CDR3 is CASSLDGSYEQYF. The CDR3 DNA sequence: TGTGCCAGCAGCTTAGATGGGTCCTACGAGCAGTACTTC.

Comment on this clone: Other DNA variants within this sample encode the same CDR3. The chain combines TRBV30 with TRBJ1-4; D is ambiguous. V lost 0 bases and J 5 bases, leaving 7 bases between the germline ends. Germline-derived CDR1 and CDR2 are GTSNPN and SVGIG (reference sequence). The CDR3 spans 13 residues. In DNA, the CDR3 is TGTGCCTGGAGTGTTCGGGTAAATGAAAAACTGTTTTTT. It specifies CAWSVRVNEKLFF.

This chain connects TRBV27 to TRBJ1-2, with TRBD1 identical over 10 bases. Germline CDR1 is MNHEY and CDR2 is SMNVEV (reference sequence). Trimming removed 3 bases from V and 4 bases from J; junction bases left unmatched: 8. The CDR3 contains 16 residues. The CDR3 region is CASSFLTGGASYGYTF. DNA for the CDR3: TGTGCCAGCAGTTTCTTGACAGGGGGCGCGAGCTATGGCTACACCTTC.

The chain uses TRBV11-2 and TRBJ2-1; a possible D gene is TRBD2 (6 bases). Looked up from germline, CDR1 is SGHAT and CDR2 is FQNNGV. The CDR3 spans 14 residues. Trimming left V 5 bases short and J 5 bases short, with 13 bases between. CDR3 coding DNA: TGTGCCAGCAGCCCCGGGACTCTCGACAATGAGCAGTTCTTC. Protein product: CASSPGTLDNEQFF. Combining the CDR3 with reference TRBV11-2 and TRBJ2-1 gives the whole variable domain EAGVAQSPRYKIIEKRQSVAFWCNPISGHATLYWYQQILGQGPKLLIQFQNNGVVDDSQLPKDRFSAERLKGVDSTLKIQPAKLEDSAVYLCASSPGTLDNEQFFGPGTRLTVL.

The chain has TRBV30 and TRBJ1-5; D remains unclear. Trimming pared 6 bases from V and 0 bases from J, leaving 9 bases between. CDR3 size: 13 residues. Germline CDR1 and CDR2: GTSNPN and SVGIG (reference sequence). In DNA form, the CDR3 reads TGTGCCTGTGCCCCAAGTAGCAATCAGCCCCAGCATTTT. Its protein product is CACAPSSNQPQHF.

CDR3 residues: CASSPRTASGTEAFF. CDR3 DNA sequence: TGTGCCAGCAGCCCCCGGACAGCGTCGGGCACTGAAGCTTTCTTT. The chain uses TRBV7-2 and TRBJ1-1, with a possible D match to TRBD1 (6 bases). V was shortened by 5 bases and J by 4 bases, with 17 bases between the two germline ends. CDR1 SGHTA and CDR2 FQGNSA come from the germline V gene. The CDR3 is 15 amino acids.

This clone showed up just a few times. The rearrangement uses TRBV5-1 and TRBJ1-2; TRBD1 is a possible D gene (6 bases). The V end lost 0 bases, the J end lost 2 bases, and 11 bases lay between the germline ends. Looked up from germline, CDR1 is SGHRS and CDR2 is YFSETQ. The CDR3 has 15 residues. CDR3 sequence: CASSLVGGTNYGYTF. The DNA for the CDR3 is TGCGCCAGCAGCTTGGTAGGGGGAACCAACTATGGCTACACCTTC.

In DNA form, the CDR3 reads TGTGCCAGCAGTTTATCGGCGGCTTCGAGGGTTAATCAGCCCCAGCATTTT. Its protein product is CASSLSAASRVNQPQHF. The chain employs TRBV28 and TRBJ1-5, with D hard to call. The CDR3 is made up of 17 amino acids. Trimming left V 1 base short and J 4 bases short, with 17 bases between. The germline CDR1 and CDR2 sequences are MDHEN and SYDVKM.

The rearrangement uses TRBV5-1 and TRBJ2-3; maybe TRBD2 (5 bases). Germline-derived CDR1 and CDR2 are SGHRS and YFSETQ. The CDR3 sequence is 15 residues long. The ends were cut back, 2 bases at V and 1 base at J, with 11 bases in the middle. The CDR3: CASSFGVPGTDTQYF. CDR3 DNA sequence: TGCGCCAGCAGCTTCGGGGTTCCCGGCACAGATACGCAGTATTTT.

The chain links TRBV7-8 to TRBJ2-1; perhaps TRBD1 as D (6 bases). The germline V gene has CDR1 SGHVS and CDR2 FQNEAQ. The CDR3 runs to 14 residues. V was shortened by 6 bases and J by 3 bases, with 12 bases between the two germline ends. The CDR3 coding sequence is TGTGCCAGCAGGACCACAGGGCTCTACAATGAGCAGTTCTTC. Protein: CASRTTGLYNEQFF.

The chain has TRBV6-2 or TRBV6-3 and TRBJ1-2, with D perhaps matching TRBD1 (5 bases). CDR3 length: 13 amino acids. The V end lost 4 bases, the J end lost 7 bases, and 13 bases lay between the germline ends. Germline assignment: CDR1 MNHEY and CDR2 SVGEGT. The CDR3 spells CASSLAGRGGYTF. CDR3 DNA: TGTGCCAGCAGTTTAGCAGGGCGCGGTGGCTACACCTTC.

This clone occurred once. At one of its ends the junction is not consistent with the germline gene, which may arise from a read error. The same CDR3 can be traced to other DNA sequences in this sample. CDR3: CASSLGGQGSGNTIYF. The CDR3 DNA is TGTGCCAGCAGCTTGGGCGGACAGGGGTCGGGAAACACTATATATTTT. The rearrangement joins TRBV5-4 to TRBJ1-3, with 9 positions matching TRBD1. The germline CDR1 and CDR2 sequences are SGHNT and YYREEE (reference sequence). There are 16 residues in the CDR3.

CDR3 sequence: CASSQDPAGEITDTQYF. CDR3 DNA sequence: TGCGCCAGCAGCCAAGATCCAGCGGGGGAAATCACAGATACGCAGTATTTT. The rearrangement joins TRBV4-3 to TRBJ2-3, with 8 bases lining up with TRBD2. From germline, CDR1 is LGHNA and CDR2 YSLEER. With V trimmed by 0 bases and J by 2 bases, 7 bases remained unmatched. CDR3 size: 17 residues.

The chain joins TRBV10-1 to TRBJ2-7, with D perhaps TRBD1 (5 bases). V was pared by 2 bases and J by 3 bases, with 17 bases between. This CDR3 has 16 residues. Germline CDR1 and CDR2: WNHNN and SYGVQD (reference sequence). The chain's CDR3 is CASSETVGHHVYEQYF. The CDR3 DNA sequence: TGCGCCAGCAGTGAGACTGTTGGACACCACGTCTACGAGCAGTACTTC.

V is TRBV6-6 and J is TRBJ2-3; 7 bases line up with TRBD1. Germline V lookup: CDR1 MNHNY, CDR2 SVGAGI (reference sequence). J lost 4 bases, V lost 6 bases, and 10 bases had no gene match. The CDR3 consists of 15 residues. CDR3 DNA sequence: TGTGCCAGCAGACAGACAAACAGGGGCGCAGATACGCAGTATTTT. Its protein product is CASRQTNRGADTQYF.

As concerns this clone: The same CDR3 also results from other DNA sequences found in this sample. The chain couples TRBV24-1 to TRBJ2-3; 12 bases agree with TRBD2. The germline V gene encodes CDR1 KGHDR and CDR2 SFDVKD. The CDR3 is 13 residues long. The J segment lost 6 bases and the V segment lost 7 bases, leaving 1 base of the junction unmatched. The CDR3 here is CATRGLAGDTQYF. DNA for the CDR3: TGTGCCACCAGAGGACTAGCGGGGGATACGCAGTATTTT.

This chain uses TRBV19 with TRBJ2-7; D may be TRBD1 (5 bases). The CDR3 sequence is 14 residues long. Germline loops: CDR1 LNHDA, CDR2 SQIVND (reference sequence). V lost 4 bases and J 3 bases, leaving 13 bases between the germline ends. In nucleotides, the CDR3 is TGTGCCAGTAGTAGGCCAGGGTTGGGCTACGAGCAGTACTTC. This gives the protein CASSRPGLGYEQYF.

The chain couples TRBV7-2 to TRBJ1-1; D unresolved. This CDR3 has 14 amino acids. Germline CDR1 is SGHTA and CDR2 is FQGNSA. V lost 3 bases, J lost 0 bases, and 8 bases lay in between. DNA for the CDR3: TGTGCCAGCAGCTTGGGCCAGATGAACACTGAAGCTTTCTTT. Translated, it gives CASSLGQMNTEAFF.

This chain links TRBV29-1 with TRBJ1-1; D possibly corresponds to TRBD1 (6 bases). Between the trimmed V and J ends, which lost 4 bases and 1 base, there was a span of 16 bases. The germline V gene has CDR1 SQVTM and CDR2 ANQGSEA. The CDR3 is made up of 15 amino acids. CDR3 in DNA: TGCAGCGTTGTTTCCGGGGGCAATTGGAACACTGAAGCTTTCTTT. This gives the protein CSVVSGGNWNTEAFF.

CDR3 nucleotide sequence: TGTGCCAGCGACAGCCCGCCGGGCTATGGCTACACCTTC. This gives the protein CASDSPPGYGYTF. The V and J genes are TRBV7-2 and TRBJ1-2; D possibly corresponds to TRBD1 (5 bases). The V end lost 8 bases, the J end lost 4 bases, and 14 bases lay between the germline ends. Germline V gene lookup returns CDR1 SGHTA and CDR2 FQGNSA. This CDR3 spans 13 amino acids. The full variable domain, in which reference TRBV7-2 and TRBJ1-2 provide the parts outside the CDR3, is GAGVSQSPSNKVTEKGKDVELRCDPISGHTALYWYRQSLGQGLEFLIYFQGNSAPDKSGLPSDRFSAERTGGSVSTLTIQRTQQEDSAVYLCASDSPPGYGYTFGSGTRLTVV.

V usage is TRBV9 and J usage is TRBJ1-1; the D is unclear. The CDR3 loop spans 14 amino acids. The V gene's germline CDR1 is SGDLS and CDR2 YYNGEE. Trimming took off 0 bases at V and 1 base at J, with 7 bases between the two ends. CDR3 protein: CASSVGPANTEAFF. As DNA, the CDR3 is TGTGCCAGCAGCGTAGGGCCAGCGAACACTGAAGCTTTCTTT.